This entry lists 20 T cell receptor beta chains sequenced from one sample in a study of T cell responses to AZD1222 COVID-19 vaccine. This table comes from immunoSEQ multiplex PCR, and its TCRdb copy is limited to in-frame clones, with some not included. The sample contains about 150,000 clones, about nine tenths of which appear only once. The sequencing used peripheral blood, collected on day 0 of AZD1222 vaccination. The receptor set was obtained from an adult in good health.

V gene TRBV28 combines with J gene TRBJ2-7, with 9 bases aligning to TRBD1. Trimming cost V 4 bases and J 3 bases; bases outside gene matches: 10. Germline CDR1 is MDHEN and CDR2 is SYDVKM. The CDR3 totals 16 residues. CDR3 DNA sequence: TGTGCCAGCAGTTCCCATGGGACAGGGTCCAGCTACGAGCAGTACTTC. The encoded protein is CASSSHGTGSSYEQYF.

This chain connects TRBV28 to TRBJ2-7; 9 bases match TRBD1. The germline gives CDR1 MDHEN, CDR2 SYDVKM. The V gene end was trimmed by 5 bases and the J gene end by 1 base; junction bases not matched to a gene: 6. This CDR3 is 15 amino acids long. This CDR3 reads CASSPGTGSSYEQYF. In DNA form, the CDR3 reads TGTGCCAGCAGTCCCGGGACAGGGTCTTCCTACGAGCAGTACTTC.

The chain carries TRBV19 and TRBJ2-1; 10 nucleotides line up with TRBD2. The CDR3 loop spans 16 amino acids. Looked up from germline, CDR1 is LNHDA and CDR2 is SQIVND (reference sequence). J was trimmed by 2 bases and V by 6 bases; bases with no gene match: 7. CDR3 sequence (DNA): TGTGCCAGTAGCCTTAGCGGGAGGCCCCCCTACAATGAGCAGTTCTTC. Translated: CASSLSGRPPYNEQFF.

In this sample, this clone turned up a few times. The DNA for the CDR3 is TGTGCCAGCAGGCCCGGGACTAGCGGGACAGAGACCCAGTACTTC. Its protein is CASRPGTSGTETQYF. The V call is TRBV6-5, the J call TRBJ2-5; the match to TRBD2 covers 13 bases. The CDR3 runs 15 residues. V trimming: 6 bases; J trimming: 4 bases; junction bases outside the gene matches: 5. Looked up from germline, CDR1 is MNHEY and CDR2 is SVGAGI.

The V call is TRBV18, the J call TRBJ1-1; TRBD1 is a possible D gene (5 bases). V was shortened by 5 bases and J by 7 bases, with 14 bases between the two germline ends. The length of the CDR3 is 13 residues. Germline values: CDR1 KGHSH, CDR2 LQKENI. The chain's CDR3 is CASSEQEVFEAFF. The CDR3 coding sequence is TGTGCCAGCTCAGAACAGGAAGTTTTTGAAGCTTTCTTT.

This chain joins TRBV5-8 and TRBJ2-3; no reliable D call. The germline V and J ends were trimmed by 2 bases and 1 base, with 8 bases remaining between them. Looked up from germline, CDR1 is SGHTS and CDR2 is YDEGEE. The CDR3 spans 14 residues. In DNA form, the CDR3 reads TGTGCCAGCAGCTTCGGGCCCCGCACAGATACGCAGTATTTT. Translating gives CASSFGPRTDTQYF.

The rearrangement joins TRBV28 to TRBJ1-4, with TRBD1 as a possible D gene (5 bases). Trimming removed 8 bases from V and 8 bases from J, with 18 bases in between. The CDR3 covers 14 residues. Germline CDR1 is MDHEN and CDR2 is SYDVKM. CDR3 residues: CASLARGLGEKLFF. The CDR3 nucleotides are TGTGCCAGCCTGGCCCGGGGGTTAGGGGAAAAACTGTTTTTT.

The chain joins TRBV6-2 or TRBV6-3 to TRBJ2-6; 7 bases fit TRBD2. This CDR3 comprises 16 residues. V lost 2 bases, J lost 3 bases, and 4 bases stayed unmatched. Germline V CDR1 and CDR2: MNHEY, SVGEGT. In DNA, the CDR3 is TGTGCCAGCAGTTACGGGAGGGGTTTTGGGGCCAACGTCCTGACTTTC. Protein product: CASSYGRGFGANVLTF.

The chain carries TRBV25-1 and TRBJ1-3; a weak D match, TRBD1 (6 bases). Trimming pared 3 bases from V and 2 bases from J, leaving 17 bases between. Germline lookup yields CDR1 MGHDK and CDR2 SYGVNS. The CDR3 totals 17 residues. The CDR3 loop is CASSDPLTGTAGNTIYF. In DNA form, the CDR3 reads TGTGCCAGCAGTGACCCGCTTACAGGGACCGCTGGAAACACCATATATTTT.

The CDR3 nucleotides are TGTGCCAGCAGCTCAGCCGGGACTAGTTTCTACGAGCAGTACTTC. Translating gives CASSSAGTSFYEQYF. The V call is TRBV7-8, the J call TRBJ2-7, with 8 bases identical to TRBD2. Per germline, CDR1 SGHVS and CDR2 FQNEAQ. Trimming removed 4 bases from V and 3 bases from J; junction bases left unmatched: 8. This CDR3 has 15 residues.

This chain uses TRBV28 with TRBJ2-7, with D possibly being TRBD2 (6 bases). With 5 bases removed from V and 3 bases from J, the gap between germline ends came to 17 bases. The CDR3 runs 15 residues. The germline V gene has CDR1 MDHEN and CDR2 SYDVKM. CDR3 sequence (DNA): TGTGCCAGCAGTCCCCATCTTGGCGGGAACTACGAGCAGTACTTC. Translating it yields CASSPHLGGNYEQYF.

The count of this clone is one. The rearrangement joins TRBV5-1 to TRBJ2-2; 8 nucleotides align to TRBD2. V shed 4 bases and J 1 base; nucleotides not matched to a gene: 3. The germline V gene encodes CDR1 SGHRS and CDR2 YFSETQ. CDR3 length: 15 amino acids. In DNA, the CDR3 is TGCGCCAGCAGCCTTACTAGCGGGAACACCGGGGAGCTGTTTTTT. This sequence encodes CASSLTSGNTGELFF. The full variable domain, completed using reference TRBV5-1 and TRBJ2-2, is KAGVTQTPRYLIKTRGQQVTLSCSPISGHRSVSWYQQTPGQGLQFLFEYFSETQRNKGNFPGRFSGRQFSNSRSEMNVSTLELGDSALYLCASSLTSGNTGELFFGEGSRLTVL.

CDR3 amino acids: CASSGRGTLYSNQPQHF. DNA of the CDR3: TGTGCCAGCAGTGGGAGAGGGACCTTATATAGCAATCAGCCCCAGCATTTT. This rearrangement joins TRBV27 to TRBJ1-5, with a possible D match to TRBD1 (5 bases). V was shortened by 5 bases and J by 0 bases, with 17 bases between the two germline ends. Germline CDR1 is MNHEY and CDR2 is SMNVEV (reference sequence). The CDR3 extends over 17 amino acids.

V and J are TRBV29-1 and TRBJ2-7, with 9 bases identical to TRBD2. In germline, CDR1 is SQVTM, CDR2 ANQGSEA. CDR3 length: 13 amino acids. V trimming: 7 bases; J trimming: 4 bases; junction bases outside the gene matches: 8. The CDR3 region is CSALLAGLYEQYF. The DNA of the CDR3 is TGCAGCGCCCTACTAGCGGGCCTTTACGAGCAGTACTTC.

This chain connects TRBV6-5 to TRBJ2-7; possible D gene TRBD2, 6 bases. The V end lost 6 bases, the J end lost 1 base, and 10 bases lay between the germline ends. This CDR3 is 13 amino acids long. CDR1 MNHEY and CDR2 SVGAGI come from the germline V gene. The CDR3 here is CASRSSGSYEQYF. CDR3 coding DNA: TGTGCCAGCAGGAGTAGCGGTTCCTACGAGCAGTACTTC.

The chain employs TRBV5-1 and TRBJ1-1; the D is unclear. Per germline, CDR1 SGHRS and CDR2 YFSETQ. The CDR3 runs 12 residues. Trimming shortened V by 3 bases and J by 4 bases, and 7 bases separated the two germline ends. The CDR3 reads CASSWAGTEAFF. CDR3 bases: TGCGCCAGCAGCTGGGCGGGCACTGAAGCTTTCTTT. The variable domain in full, completed from reference TRBV5-1 and TRBJ1-1, reads KAGVTQTPRYLIKTRGQQVTLSCSPISGHRSVSWYQQTPGQGLQFLFEYFSETQRNKGNFPGRFSGRQFSNSRSEMNVSTLELGDSALYLCASSWAGTEAFFGQGTRLTVV.

The rearrangement joins TRBV16 to TRBJ2-3, with 10 bases fitting TRBD2. The germline V gene encodes CDR1 KGHSY and CDR2 FQNENV. The CDR3 spans 14 residues. V was pared by 5 bases and J by 1 base, with 0 bases of the junction left unmatched. For the CDR3, the DNA is TGTGCCAGCAGCGGGACTAGCGGCACAGATACGCAGTATTTT. Amino acids: CASSGTSGTDTQYF.

This chain joins TRBV11-3 and TRBJ2-1; 9 nucleotides line up with TRBD2. The CDR3 sequence is 14 residues long. V shed 5 bases and J 5 bases; nucleotides not matched to a gene: 4. Germline V lookup: CDR1 SGHNT, CDR2 YENEEA. The DNA of the CDR3 is TGTGCCAGCAGCGCCAGCGGGGGGAACAATGAGCAGTTCTTC. This codes for CASSASGGNNEQFF.

The CDR3 loop is CSASLAGKNEQFF. The CDR3 region has the DNA TGCAGTGCTAGTCTAGCGGGAAAAAATGAGCAGTTCTTC. V is TRBV20-1 and J is TRBJ2-1; TRBD2 matches 9 bases. Germline trimming cut 3 bases from V and 7 bases from J; bases unmatched to any gene: 4. Looked up from germline, CDR1 is DFQATT and CDR2 is SNEGSKA (reference sequence). This CDR3 spans 13 amino acids.

The CDR3, as DNA: TGTGCCAGCAGCTTAATGGGAGGCCCGAGCACAGATACGCAGTATTTT. Encoded protein: CASSLMGGPSTDTQYF. The chain uses TRBV7-6 and TRBJ2-3, with D maybe TRBD2 (6 bases). Trimming took off 2 bases at V and 0 bases at J, with 12 bases between the two ends. Germline V lookup: CDR1 SGHVS, CDR2 FNYEAQ. The CDR3 totals 16 residues. The whole variable domain, filled in from reference TRBV7-6 and TRBJ2-3, reads GAGVSQSPRYKVTKRGQDVALRCDPISGHVSLYWYRQALGQGPEFLTYFNYEAQQDKSGLPNDRFSAERPEGSISTLTIQRTEQRDSAMYRCASSLMGGPSTDTQYFGPGTRLTVL.